Sequencing of this T cell receptor beta chain was carried out in a study of long-term antiretroviral therapy in people with HIV. The run of the v3.0 immunoSEQ assay was at survey level. The data were produced by immunoSEQ multiplex PCR, yet TCRdb's version contains in-frame clones alone and is incomplete. Among some 35,000 clones listed, over 75% were seen once. Donors each had at least one pre-ART PBMC sample and at least two post-ART ones. This clone was detected a few times. The antigen remains unidentified. Whole-study results and caveats: Blood in the study was drawn between 2004 and 2017, possibly under older ART regimens, which may be less effective than current ones.

Trimming took off 11 bases at V and 16 bases at J, with 18 bases between the two ends. The CDR3 is 10 amino acids. In germline, CDR1 is MNHEY, CDR2 SMNVEV (reference sequence). Sequenced here: unsorted PBMCs, sampled 0.6 years after starting antiretroviral therapy. The chain employs TRBV27 and TRBJ2-1; D unclear. The clonotype was recovered from a man between 18 and 29 years old with HIV. The chain's CDR3 is CAWRRNLIFF. CDR3 sequence (DNA): TGTGCCTGGCGGCGCAATTTGATTTTCTTC.